The rows below give T cell receptor beta chains drawn from one sample of a study of cytomegalovirus exposure and HLA in healthy donors. Assay: immunoSEQ multiplex PCR; the TCRdb copy retains only in-frame clones and omits some. The table lists around 110,000 clones, 80% to 85% of them singletons. Sequences were obtained from PBMCs. These receptor sequences come from a man aged 25 to 40 in good health and CMV-seropositive. Both conserved end residues are part of each CDR3.

J: TRBJ2-3
V: TRBV14
CDR3: CASSQESGRSTDTQYF

J: TRBJ1-1
V: TRBV6-5
CDR3: CASNLRTGNTEAFF

J: TRBJ2-1
V: TRBV10-3
CDR3: CAISASSGGEWNEQFF

J: TRBJ1-6
V: TRBV5-6
CDR3: CASSLGAQGNSPLHF

J: TRBJ1-2
V: TRBV11-2
CDR3: CASSYTGESYTF

J: TRBJ1-6
V: TRBV4-2
CDR3: CASSQDWGGDNSPLHF

J: TRBJ2-7
V: TRBV6-1
CDR3: CASSVDYMSSYEQYF

J: TRBJ2-1
V: TRBV28
CDR3: CASSLLANSYNEQFF

J: TRBJ2-3
V: TRBV19
CDR3: CASSARAQTDTQYF

J: TRBJ1-5
V: TRBV7-8
CDR3: CASSLVGRDNQPQHF

J: TRBJ2-1
V: TRBV29-1
CDR3: CSVEDLGTSGRVNEQFF

J: TRBJ2-3
V: TRBV4-1
CDR3: CASSQTDDSEGTDTQYF

J: TRBJ1-5
V: TRBV19
CDR3: CASRTGGEYQPQHF

J: TRBJ2-3
V: TRBV4-2
CDR3: CASSLSTGFISSDTQYF

J: TRBJ2-1
V: TRBV27
CDR3: CASSLLGQSQFF

J: TRBJ2-3
V: TRBV5-4
CDR3: CASSFDIDTQYF

J: TRBJ2-3
V: TRBV10-1
CDR3: CASSESSRKSQYF

J: TRBJ2-7
V: TRBV7-6
CDR3: CASSQGLAGGPITYEQYF

J: TRBJ1-1
V: TRBV5-3
CDR3: CARSPDHRANQAEAFF

J: TRBJ1-5
V: TRBV29-1
CDR3: CSVITGGSDLNQPQHF

J: TRBJ1-2
V: TRBV10-2
CDR3: CASSSRGGLNGYTF

J: TRBJ2-3
V: TRBV4-1
CDR3: CASSHLLPRRGSTDTQYF

J: TRBJ1-3
V: TRBV19
CDR3: CASSSQGAGNTIYF

J: TRBJ2-3
V: TRBV7-8
CDR3: CASSLVWLAGGAQNTQYF

J: TRBJ2-7
V: TRBV15
CDR3: CATSRAGTGGHEQYF

J: TRBJ1-2
V: TRBV11-2
CDR3: CASSLARGLKPGGYGYTF

J: TRBJ2-5
V: TRBV30
CDR3: CAGYGDYLKETQYF

J: TRBJ1-4
V: TRBV9
CDR3: CASSVGNAGGGKLFF

J: TRBJ2-1
V: TRBV29-1
CDR3: CSSNGAYNEQFF

J: TRBJ1-2
V: TRBV7-9
CDR3: CASSSRTGSVYGYTF

J: TRBJ1-5
V: TRBV7-9
CDR3: CASSLVGGRNQPQHF

J: TRBJ1-1
V: TRBV6-5
CDR3: CASSLVGTGMTEAFF

J: TRBJ2-1
V: TRBV5-4
CDR3: CASSRLERSYNEQFF

J: TRBJ2-1
V: TRBV11-3
CDR3: CASSPLAGVYNEQFF

J: TRBJ1-1
V: TRBV5-8
CDR3: CASSSDRLTNEAFF

J: TRBJ2-5
V: TRBV28
CDR3: CASRNYRLETQYF

J: TRBJ1-5
V: TRBV6-1
CDR3: CASSGQGTGINQPQHF